This TCR beta chain was profiled in a study of shared clonotypes between healthy human individuals. Turning to the study itself: Donors were a couple of women and a few men aged 18 to 49.

Study-wide results and caveats: Only a few donors were included, so the genetic and exposure-history diversity represented was limited. Some clonotypes were shared by all four sorted-subset donors, while others were not shared. The non-shared ones had lower generation probabilities than the shared ones.

Concerning this clone: Its specificity is not known.

Profiling relied on immunoSEQ multiplex PCR, and the TCRdb table lists in-frame clones only, not all of them. The data hold 2.5 million or so clones, with 90% to 95% observed a single time. With 1 base clipped from V and 2 bases from J, the junction kept 6 bases outside the gene matches. Germline loops: CDR1 SGHTS, CDR2 YDEGEE. The CDR3 has 16 amino acids. This sequence joins TRBV5-8 and TRBJ1-2; TRBD1 aligns across 9 bases. Sequencing used naive CD4+ T cells sorted from blood. Subset described: CD45RA+ positively selected. This clonotype originated in a man aged 18 to 30 in good health. CDR3 sequence reads: CASSLPTGGTNYGYTF. The CDR3, as DNA: TGTGCCAGCAGCTTGCCTACAGGGGGCACAAACTATGGCTACACCTTC.